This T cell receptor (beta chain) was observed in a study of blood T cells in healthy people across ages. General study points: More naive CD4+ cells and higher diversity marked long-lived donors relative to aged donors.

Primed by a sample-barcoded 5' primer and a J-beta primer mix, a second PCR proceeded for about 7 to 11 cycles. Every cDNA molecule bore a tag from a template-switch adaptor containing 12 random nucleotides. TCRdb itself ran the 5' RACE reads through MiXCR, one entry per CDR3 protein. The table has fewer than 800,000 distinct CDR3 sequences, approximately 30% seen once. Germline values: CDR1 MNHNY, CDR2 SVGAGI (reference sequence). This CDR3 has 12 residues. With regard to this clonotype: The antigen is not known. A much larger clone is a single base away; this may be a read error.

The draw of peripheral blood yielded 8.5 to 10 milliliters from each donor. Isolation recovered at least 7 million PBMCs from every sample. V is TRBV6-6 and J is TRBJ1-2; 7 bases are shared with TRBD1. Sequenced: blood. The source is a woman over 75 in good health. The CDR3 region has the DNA TGTGCCAACAGTTACAGGGGAGAGGGCTACACCTTC. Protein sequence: CANSYRGEGYTF.